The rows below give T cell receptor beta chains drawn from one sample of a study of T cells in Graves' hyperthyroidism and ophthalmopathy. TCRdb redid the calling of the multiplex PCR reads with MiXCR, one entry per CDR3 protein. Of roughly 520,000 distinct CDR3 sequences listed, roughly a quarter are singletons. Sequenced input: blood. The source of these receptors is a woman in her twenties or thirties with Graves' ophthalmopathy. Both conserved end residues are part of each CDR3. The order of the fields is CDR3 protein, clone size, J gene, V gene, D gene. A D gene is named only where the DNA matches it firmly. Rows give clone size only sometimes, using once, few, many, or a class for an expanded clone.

CDR3aa: CASSFDNQPQHF
abundance: many
j_gene: TRBJ1-5
v_gene: TRBV12-3/TRBV12-4
d_gene: -

CDR3aa: CASSYSILSGAYEQYF
abundance: many
j_gene: TRBJ2-7
v_gene: TRBV6-2/TRBV6-3
d_gene: TRBD2

CDR3aa: CASSYGRRTSGANVLTF
abundance: few
j_gene: TRBJ2-6
v_gene: TRBV6-5
d_gene: -

CDR3aa: CASSPADGTGELFF
abundance: few
j_gene: TRBJ2-2
v_gene: TRBV7-8
d_gene: -

CDR3aa: CASSLDGRWNIKYF
abundance: few
j_gene: TRBJ2-4
v_gene: TRBV12-3/TRBV12-4
d_gene: -

CDR3aa: CASSSGLDGQETQYF
abundance: many
j_gene: TRBJ2-5
v_gene: TRBV28
d_gene: TRBD2

CDR3aa: CATAAGGRWTQYF
abundance: few
j_gene: TRBJ2-5
v_gene: TRBV12-3/TRBV12-4
d_gene: TRBD1

CDR3aa: CASSEYGRANYGYTF
abundance: -
j_gene: TRBJ1-2
v_gene: TRBV19
d_gene: -

CDR3aa: CASSFGNKNTEAFF
abundance: many
j_gene: TRBJ1-1
v_gene: TRBV5-1
d_gene: -

CDR3aa: CASSLDRMNTGELFF
abundance: many
j_gene: TRBJ2-2
v_gene: TRBV19
d_gene: -

CDR3aa: CASSDETGAYEQYF
abundance: many
j_gene: TRBJ2-7
v_gene: TRBV6-1
d_gene: -

CDR3aa: CASTKRWDSNQIPAHGYTF
abundance: -
j_gene: TRBJ1-2
v_gene: TRBV6-2/TRBV6-3
d_gene: TRBD1

CDR3aa: CASSGAGGDKNIQYF
abundance: -
j_gene: TRBJ2-4
v_gene: TRBV6-1
d_gene: TRBD2

CDR3aa: CSAIDVAQHF
abundance: many
j_gene: TRBJ1-5
v_gene: TRBV20-1
d_gene: -

CDR3aa: CASSADRVNTEAFF
abundance: few
j_gene: TRBJ1-1
v_gene: TRBV7-2
d_gene: TRBD1

CDR3aa: CASSDYRVSGNTIYF
abundance: -
j_gene: TRBJ1-3
v_gene: TRBV25-1
d_gene: -

CDR3aa: CASSLQGVAETQYF
abundance: medium-sized
j_gene: TRBJ2-5
v_gene: TRBV7-2
d_gene: -

CDR3aa: CSVDGKTQETQYF
abundance: many
j_gene: TRBJ2-5
v_gene: TRBV29-1
d_gene: -

CDR3aa: CASSFQGAGYQETQYF
abundance: -
j_gene: TRBJ2-5
v_gene: TRBV5-1
d_gene: TRBD1

CDR3aa: CATTRGHEQYF
abundance: few
j_gene: TRBJ2-7
v_gene: TRBV27
d_gene: -

CDR3aa: CASRPLLDQPQHF
abundance: many
j_gene: TRBJ1-5
v_gene: TRBV19
d_gene: -

CDR3aa: CASSPSTGFNQPQHF
abundance: few
j_gene: TRBJ1-5
v_gene: TRBV6-2/TRBV6-3
d_gene: TRBD1

CDR3aa: CASSDFGTGENYGYTF
abundance: -
j_gene: TRBJ1-2
v_gene: TRBV13
d_gene: TRBD1

CDR3aa: CASSERGNRGRETQYF
abundance: many
j_gene: TRBJ2-5
v_gene: TRBV10-2
d_gene: TRBD1

CDR3aa: CSARPRLAGGETQYF
abundance: many
j_gene: TRBJ2-5
v_gene: TRBV20-1
d_gene: TRBD2